The 27 T cell receptor beta chains in this list originate from one sample, sequenced in a study of blood T cell repertoires in COVID-19. Here immunoSEQ multiplex PCR was the method, and the copy in TCRdb shows in-frame clones only, minus some. The sample contains about 6,100 clones, around 91% of which appear only once. What was sequenced was peripheral blood. The receptor source for this set is a human donor in a cohort sampled during active COVID-19.

The chain is built from TRBV4-2 and TRBJ2-7, with 9 bases matching TRBD1. Germline V CDR1 and CDR2: LGHNA, YNFKEQ. CDR3 length: 16 residues. With 0 bases clipped from V and 3 bases from J, the junction kept 6 bases outside the gene matches. For the CDR3, the DNA is TGTGCCAGCAGCCAAGATCAGGGACAGGGAAACTACGAGCAGTACTTC. Residues: CASSQDQGQGNYEQYF.

The chain employs TRBV6-2 or TRBV6-3 and TRBJ1-5, with D uncertain. Trimming took 2 bases from V and 1 from J, leaving 15 bases between them. Germline CDR1 reads MNHEY; CDR2 reads SVGEGT. This CDR3 is 17 amino acids long. This CDR3 reads CASSYDAGRESNQPQHF. CDR3 bases: TGTGCCAGCAGTTACGACGCCGGGAGGGAGAGCAATCAGCCCCAGCATTTT.

A note on this clone: The junction departs from germline at one end; a sequencing error may be responsible. The chain combines TRBV2 with TRBJ2-7, with a possible D match to TRBD1 (6 bases). The CDR3 length is 12 residues. CDR1 is SNHLY and CDR2 is FYNNEI in the germline V gene. For the CDR3, the DNA is TGTGCCAGCAGCAACGGGGCCTTAAAGGGGGACTTC. It codes for CASSNGALKGDF. The entire variable domain, with the rest obtained from reference TRBV2 and TRBJ2-7, is as follows: EPEVTQTPSHQVTQMGQEVILRCVPISNHLYFYWYRQILGQKVEFLVSFYNNEISEKSEIFDDQFSVERPDGSNFTLKIRSTKLEDSAMYFCASSNGALKGDFGPGTRLTVT.

The chain is built from TRBV24-1 and TRBJ2-3, with 7 bases aligning to TRBD1. Germline-derived CDR1 and CDR2 are KGHDR and SFDVKD. The CDR3 spans 16 residues. V lost 1 base, J lost 0 bases, and 3 bases stayed unmatched. The CDR3 loop is CATSDFTGASTDTQYF. The CDR3 nucleotides are TGTGCCACCAGTGATTTCACAGGGGCCAGCACAGATACGCAGTATTTT.

This clone is a singleton in its sample. The genes are TRBV3-1 (or the pseudogene TRBV3-2) and TRBJ1-2; perhaps TRBD1 as D (6 bases). Germline CDR1 reads LGHDT; CDR2 reads YNNKEL (reference sequence). There are 13 residues in the CDR3. Trimming removed 1 base at V and 4 bases at J, with 7 bases between. The CDR3 DNA follows: TGTGCCAGCAGCCAAGTACAGGGCTATGGCTACACCTTC. Translating gives CASSQVQGYGYTF.

V gene TRBV19 combines with J gene TRBJ2-1; the match to TRBD2 covers 9 bases. V lost 3 bases to trimming and J lost 1 base; unmatched junction nucleotides: 1. CDR1 is LNHDA and CDR2 is SQIVND in the germline V gene (reference sequence). This CDR3 region has 15 residues. CDR3 loop: CASSMSGRSYNEQFF. CDR3 nucleotides: TGTGCCAGTAGTATGAGCGGGAGGTCCTACAATGAGCAGTTCTTC.

This clone has only one observation. The genes are TRBV29-1 and TRBJ2-7, with TRBD1 matching 10 bases. Germline CDR1 is SQVTM and CDR2 is ANQGSEA. V lost 6 bases and J lost 0; bases outside the gene matches: 5. This CDR3 has 14 residues. The DNA for the CDR3 is TGCAGCGTCGTGGGACAGGGGAGCTCCTACGAGCAGTACTTC. Residues: CSVVGQGSSYEQYF.

The chain is built from TRBV9 and TRBJ2-7; 7 bases line up with TRBD2. The CDR3 loop spans 11 amino acids. J lost 3 bases, V lost 8 bases, and 2 bases had no gene match. The germline CDR1 and CDR2 sequences are SGDLS and YYNGEE. The CDR3 region is CASGGGYEQYF. Here the CDR3 DNA reads TGTGCCAGTGGGGGGGGCTACGAGCAGTACTTC.

V gene TRBV24-1 combines with J gene TRBJ2-7, with a tentative D call TRBD1 (5 bases). The CDR3 is 14 amino acids. Germline V gives CDR1 KGHDR, CDR2 SFDVKD. V shed 5 bases and J shed 6 bases, with 16 bases lying between them. The CDR3 sequence is CATSGAGSEGEQYF. For the CDR3, the DNA is TGTGCCACCAGTGGCGCAGGGTCAGAAGGCGAGCAGTACTTC.

The gene calls are TRBV5-6 and TRBJ2-1; 10 bases are shared with TRBD2. CDR3 length: 17 residues. Germline-derived CDR1 and CDR2 are SGHDT and YYEEEE. V was pared by 4 bases and J by 6 bases, with 13 bases of the junction left unmatched. The CDR3 protein is CASSIGGGLASFNEQFF. The CDR3 DNA is TGTGCCAGCAGCATCGGCGGGGGACTAGCGTCTTTCAATGAGCAGTTCTTC.

The chain links TRBV2 to TRBJ1-1, with TRBD1 identical over 8 bases. The trim removed 6 bases at V and 5 bases at J, leaving 11 bases unmatched. CDR3 size: 15 residues. The germline V gene has CDR1 SNHLY and CDR2 FYNNEI. The CDR3 DNA follows: TGTGCCAGCAGGGGGGCAGGGGGCTGGGCGACTGAAGCTTTCTTT. This encodes CASRGAGGWATEAFF.

The chain employs TRBV13 and TRBJ2-7, with a tentative D call TRBD2 (6 bases). V dropped 6 bases and J dropped 0 bases, with 15 bases sitting between them. Germline lookup yields CDR1 PRHDT and CDR2 FYEKMQ (reference sequence). This CDR3 is built from 15 residues. In nucleotides, the CDR3 is TGTGCCAGCAGGGAGGGCAGGCTTAGCTCCTACGAGCAGTACTTC. It encodes CASREGRLSSYEQYF.

V and J are TRBV6-5 and TRBJ2-3; D is undetermined. Trimming pared 2 bases from V and 4 bases from J, leaving 7 bases between. CDR3 length equals 13 residues. Germline-derived CDR1 and CDR2 are MNHEY and SVGAGI. This CDR3 is CASSYPLSDTQYF. The CDR3 DNA sequence: TGTGCCAGCAGTTACCCTCTCTCAGATACGCAGTATTTT.

V gene TRBV2 combines with J gene TRBJ2-1; D gene ambiguous. This CDR3 has 15 residues. The V and J ends lost 6 bases and 2 bases respectively, with 14 bases between them. The germline V gene has CDR1 SNHLY and CDR2 FYNNEI. CDR3 sequence (DNA): TGTGCCAGCAGGGTTTCTAGGTCGGCCTACAATGAGCAGTTCTTC. Amino acids: CASRVSRSAYNEQFF.

This clone was seen once. The chain uses TRBV2 and TRBJ2-7; the match to TRBD2 covers 7 bases. Germline loops: CDR1 SNHLY, CDR2 FYNNEI. V was clipped by 0 bases and J by 2 bases; unmatched bases: 4. The CDR3 contains 15 residues. The CDR3 DNA reads as TGTGCCAGCAGTGAAGCGGCGGGGGTAACCTACGAGCAGTACTTC. Its translation is CASSEAAGVTYEQYF. Looking up the rest from reference TRBV2 and TRBJ2-7 gives the full variable domain: EPEVTQTPSHQVTQMGQEVILRCVPISNHLYFYWYRQILGQKVEFLVSFYNNEISEKSEIFDDQFSVERPDGSNFTLKIRSTKLEDSAMYFCASSEAAGVTYEQYFGPGTRLTVT.

This clone qualifies as large (0.1 to 1%). The V and J genes are TRBV20-1 and TRBJ2-7; no definite D call. Trimming removed 3 bases from V and 5 bases from J, with 8 bases in between. Germline V gene lookup returns CDR1 DFQATT and CDR2 SNEGSKA (reference sequence). CDR3 size: 11 residues. The CDR3 reads CSASVPDEQYF. Written as DNA, the CDR3 is TGCAGTGCTAGTGTGCCAGACGAGCAGTACTTC.

This rearrangement joins TRBV6-2 or TRBV6-3 to TRBJ2-7; D is undetermined. V was cut by 0 bases and J by 5 bases, with 8 bases left in between. Germline lookup yields CDR1 MNHEY and CDR2 SVGEGT. The CDR3 length is 13 residues. The CDR3 sequence is CASSYSRMNEQYF. DNA for the CDR3: TGTGCCAGCAGTTACTCGAGGATGAACGAGCAGTACTTC.

The V call is TRBV4-2, the J call TRBJ2-7, with TRBD1 matching over 7 bases. The V and J ends lost 4 bases and 1 base, in that order; junction bases with no gene match: 7. The germline gives CDR1 LGHNA, CDR2 YNFKEQ. CDR3 length: 15 residues. CDR3 nucleotide sequence: TGTGCCAGCAGCCCCCGACAGGGCGGGTCCTACGAGCAGTACTTC. It translates to CASSPRQGGSYEQYF.

The chain recombines TRBV27 with TRBJ2-7; 9 nucleotides match TRBD2. The V gene's germline CDR1 is MNHEY and CDR2 SMNVEV (reference sequence). This CDR3 spans 15 amino acids. Trimming cost V 0 bases and J 3 bases; bases outside gene matches: 3. The CDR3 region has the DNA TGTGCCAGCAGTTTATCTAGCGGGAGCCACTACGAGCAGTACTTC. Protein sequence: CASSLSSGSHYEQYF.

V is TRBV19 and J is TRBJ1-4; 8 bases fit TRBD1. Germline lookup yields CDR1 LNHDA and CDR2 SQIVND (reference sequence). Trimming at V came to 5 bases and at J to 8 bases, leaving 7 bases not matched to a gene. The CDR3 extends over 14 amino acids. CDR3 coding DNA: TGTGCCAGTAGTGGACAGGGTGGAATAGAAAAACTGTTTTTT. Amino acid sequence: CASSGQGGIEKLFF.

The rearrangement joins TRBV9 to TRBJ2-7, with a possible D match to TRBD2 (5 bases). The CDR3 loop spans 12 amino acids. CDR1 is SGDLS, CDR2 YYNGEE, per germline. V was pared by 3 bases and J by 6 bases, with 10 bases between. CDR3 DNA: TGTGCCAGCAGCGAGATAGAGGGCGAGCAGTACTTC. This sequence encodes CASSEIEGEQYF.

This clone came up a few times. This chain links TRBV5-4 with TRBJ1-2; D not certain. V was pared by 0 bases and J by 0 bases, with 9 bases between. Germline CDR1 SGHNT, CDR2 YYREEE (reference sequence). This CDR3 is 15 amino acids long. The CDR3 coding sequence is TGTGCCAGCAGCTTGGGTGCCAGTGCTAACTATGGCTACACCTTC. The encoded protein is CASSLGASANYGYTF.

The chain links TRBV19 to TRBJ2-1, with D possibly matching TRBD2 (6 bases). Germline V gene data show CDR1 as LNHDA and CDR2 as SQIVND (reference sequence). The CDR3 contains 18 residues. V was pared by 1 base and J by 8 bases, with 24 bases between. DNA of the CDR3: TGTGCCAGTAGTATAGGGGGGTCGCTAGCGCCTCTTTCGGATGAGCAGTTCTTC. Amino acids: CASSIGGSLAPLSDEQFF.

V usage is TRBV7-6 and J usage is TRBJ1-2, with D maybe TRBD1 (5 bases). The germline V gene has CDR1 SGHVS and CDR2 FNYEAQ. The ends were cut back, 1 base at V and 4 bases at J, with 13 bases in the middle. The CDR3 contains 15 residues. DNA for the CDR3: TGTGCCAGCAGCTTAGACTCCTCAACAGGCTATGGCTACACCTTC. Amino acid sequence: CASSLDSSTGYGYTF.

The gene calls are TRBV21-1 and TRBJ1-2; the table's D call, TRBD1, has no DNA check behind it. TRBV21-1 is assigned pseudogene status. The CDR3 extends over 19 amino acids. The CDR3 DNA reads as TGTGCCAGCAGTCGGGACAGGGGCAGCGCTCGTTCTCCTAACTATGGCTACACCTTC. This gives the protein CASSRDRGSARSPNYGYTF.

The chain recombines TRBV7-9 with TRBJ1-1; 7 bases fit TRBD1. Losses at the gene ends were 4 bases for V and 2 bases for J; bases not matched to a gene: 4. CDR3 length equals 14 residues. Germline loops: CDR1 SEHNR, CDR2 FQNEAQ (reference sequence). This CDR3 is CASSSRTGNTEAFF. As DNA, the CDR3 is TGTGCCAGCAGCTCCCGGACAGGTAACACTGAAGCTTTCTTT.

The V and J genes are TRBV27 and TRBJ2-7; the D is unclear. V gave up 0 bases and J gave up 0 bases, with 9 bases separating them. Germline loops: CDR1 MNHEY, CDR2 SMNVEV (reference sequence). The CDR3 consists of 15 residues. CDR3 sequence (DNA): TGTGCCAGCAGTTTATCTGGCGGAAGCTCCTACGAGCAGTACTTC. Its protein is CASSLSGGSSYEQYF.